Below, one TCR beta chain is given with its context. The data were taken from a study of beta chain features in type 1 diabetes. Germline lookup yields CDR1 MDHEN and CDR2 SYDVKM. Trimming removed 5 bases at V and 4 bases at J, with 14 bases between. The CDR3 loop spans 14 amino acids. The sequenced template was cDNA made from the entire isolated RNA. The repertoire was sequenced with immunoSEQ multiplex PCR; TCRdb's copy has only in-frame clones and lacks some. The table lists 150,000 to 190,000 clones, around 10% of them singletons. The sequence derives from a man in his late teens or twenties in good health. The chain joins TRBV28 to TRBJ1-2; the D is unclear. The source material was central memory CD4+ T cells from blood. CDR3 DNA: TGTGCCAGCAGTGCCGGGTCCACCTCCTATGGCTACACCTTC. Amino acids: CASSAGSTSYGYTF.